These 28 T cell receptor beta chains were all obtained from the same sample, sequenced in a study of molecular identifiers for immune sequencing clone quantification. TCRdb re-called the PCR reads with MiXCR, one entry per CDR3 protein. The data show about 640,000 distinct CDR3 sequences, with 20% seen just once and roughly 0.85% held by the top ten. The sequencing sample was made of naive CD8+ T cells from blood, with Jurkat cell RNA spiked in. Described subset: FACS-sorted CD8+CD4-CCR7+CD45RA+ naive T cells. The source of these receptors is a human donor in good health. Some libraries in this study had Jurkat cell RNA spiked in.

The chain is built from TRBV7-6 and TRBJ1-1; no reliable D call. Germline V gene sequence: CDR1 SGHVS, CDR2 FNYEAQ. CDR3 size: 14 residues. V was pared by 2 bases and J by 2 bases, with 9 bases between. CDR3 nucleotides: TGTGCCAGCAGCTTACTTGCAGTAAACACTGAAGCTTTCTTT. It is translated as CASSLLAVNTEAFF.

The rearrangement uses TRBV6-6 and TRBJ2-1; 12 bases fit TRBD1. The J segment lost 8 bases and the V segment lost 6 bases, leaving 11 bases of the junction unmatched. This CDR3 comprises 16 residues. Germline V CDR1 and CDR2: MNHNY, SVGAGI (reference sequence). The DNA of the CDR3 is TGTGCCAGCAGACCCGGGGCTCGGGACAGGGGGCATGAGCAGTTCTTC. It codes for CASRPGARDRGHEQFF.

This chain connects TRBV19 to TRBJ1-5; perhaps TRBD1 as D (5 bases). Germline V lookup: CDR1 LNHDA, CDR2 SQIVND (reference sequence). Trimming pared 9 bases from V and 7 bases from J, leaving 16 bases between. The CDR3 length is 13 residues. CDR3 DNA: TGTGCCAGCCAATTGGGGGGGAGACAGCCCCAGCATTTT. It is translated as CASQLGGRQPQHF.

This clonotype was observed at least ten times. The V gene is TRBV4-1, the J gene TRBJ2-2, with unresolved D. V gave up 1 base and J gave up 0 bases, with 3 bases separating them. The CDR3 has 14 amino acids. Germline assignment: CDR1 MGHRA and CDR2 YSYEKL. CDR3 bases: TGCGCCAGCAGCCAAGGGGCGAACACCGGGGAGCTGTTTTTT. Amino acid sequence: CASSQGANTGELFF.

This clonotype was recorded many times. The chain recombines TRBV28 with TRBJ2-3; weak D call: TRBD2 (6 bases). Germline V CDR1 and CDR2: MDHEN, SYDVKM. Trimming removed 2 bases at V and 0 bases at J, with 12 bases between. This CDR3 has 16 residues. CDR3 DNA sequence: TGTGCCAGCAGTTTACCCCGGGACTGGAGCACAGATACGCAGTATTTT. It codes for CASSLPRDWSTDTQYF.

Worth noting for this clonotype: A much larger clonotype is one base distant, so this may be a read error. In nucleotides, the CDR3 is TGTGCCAGCACCCCGTCCTCACGCCTTAACTATGGCTACACCTTC. The encoded protein is CASTPSSRLNYGYTF. V gene TRBV12-3 or TRBV12-4 combines with J gene TRBJ1-2; D ambiguous. The CDR3 extends over 15 amino acids. Trimming stripped 7 bases from V and 1 base from J, with 16 bases between.

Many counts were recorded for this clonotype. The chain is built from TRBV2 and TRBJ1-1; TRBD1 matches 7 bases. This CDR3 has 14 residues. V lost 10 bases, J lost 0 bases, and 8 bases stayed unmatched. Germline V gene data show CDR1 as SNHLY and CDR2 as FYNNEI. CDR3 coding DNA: TGTGCCACTCCGGTACAGGGGATGAACACTGAAGCTTTCTTT. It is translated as CATPVQGMNTEAFF.

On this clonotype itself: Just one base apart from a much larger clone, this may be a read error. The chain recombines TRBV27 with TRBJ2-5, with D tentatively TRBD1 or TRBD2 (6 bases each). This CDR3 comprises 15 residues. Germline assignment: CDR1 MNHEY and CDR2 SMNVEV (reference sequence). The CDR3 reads CARSLGGTNQETQYF. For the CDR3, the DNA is TGTGCCCGCAGTTTAGGCGGGACAAATCAAGAGACCCAGTACTTC.

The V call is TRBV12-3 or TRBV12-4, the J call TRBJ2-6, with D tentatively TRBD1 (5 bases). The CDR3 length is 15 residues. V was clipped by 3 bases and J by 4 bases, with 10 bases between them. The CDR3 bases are TGTGCCAGCAGTTTGTTAGGGGTGGGGGCCAACGTCCTGACTTTC. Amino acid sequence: CASSLLGVGANVLTF.

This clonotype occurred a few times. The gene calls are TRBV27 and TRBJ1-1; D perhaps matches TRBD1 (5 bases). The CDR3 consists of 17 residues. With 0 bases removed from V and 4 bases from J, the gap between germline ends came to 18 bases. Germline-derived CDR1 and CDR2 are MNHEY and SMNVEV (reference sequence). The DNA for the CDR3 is TGTGCCAGCAGTTTATCGTATGTGGGGGTGGGGGGCACTGAAGCTTTCTTT. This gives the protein CASSLSYVGVGGTEAFF.

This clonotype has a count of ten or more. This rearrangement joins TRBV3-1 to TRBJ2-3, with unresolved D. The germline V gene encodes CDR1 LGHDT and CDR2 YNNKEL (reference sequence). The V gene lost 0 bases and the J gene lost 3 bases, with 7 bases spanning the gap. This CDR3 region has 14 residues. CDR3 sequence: CASSQDTTTDTQYF. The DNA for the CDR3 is TGTGCCAGCAGCCAAGACACGACAACAGATACGCAGTATTTT.

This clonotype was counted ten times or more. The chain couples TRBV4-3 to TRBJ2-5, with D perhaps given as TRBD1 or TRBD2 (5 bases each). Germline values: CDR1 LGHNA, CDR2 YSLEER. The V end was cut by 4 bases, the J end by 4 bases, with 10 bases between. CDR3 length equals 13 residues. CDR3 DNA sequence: TGCGCCAGCAGCCCGCCTGGGGGAGAGACCCAGTACTTC. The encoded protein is CASSPPGGETQYF.

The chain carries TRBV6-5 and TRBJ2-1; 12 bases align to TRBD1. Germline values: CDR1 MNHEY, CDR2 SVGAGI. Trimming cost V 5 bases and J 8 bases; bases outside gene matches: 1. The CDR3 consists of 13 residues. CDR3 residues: CASSGTGGHEQFF. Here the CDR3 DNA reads TGTGCCAGCAGTGGGACAGGGGGCCATGAGCAGTTCTTC.

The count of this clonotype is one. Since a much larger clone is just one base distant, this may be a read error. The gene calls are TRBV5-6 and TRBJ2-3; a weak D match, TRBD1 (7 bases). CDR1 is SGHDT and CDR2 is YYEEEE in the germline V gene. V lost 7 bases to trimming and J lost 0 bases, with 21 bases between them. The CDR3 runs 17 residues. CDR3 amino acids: CASGWTGRGTSTDTQYF. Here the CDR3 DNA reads TGTGCCAGCGGCTGGACAGGTAGAGGGACTAGCACAGATACGCAGTATTTT.

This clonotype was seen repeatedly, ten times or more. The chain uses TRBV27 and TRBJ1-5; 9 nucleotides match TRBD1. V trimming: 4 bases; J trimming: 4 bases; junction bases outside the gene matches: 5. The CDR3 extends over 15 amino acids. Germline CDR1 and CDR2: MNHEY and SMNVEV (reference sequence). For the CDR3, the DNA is TGTGCCAGCAGTTACGGACAGGGGCAGAATCAGCCCCAGCATTTT. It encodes CASSYGQGQNQPQHF.

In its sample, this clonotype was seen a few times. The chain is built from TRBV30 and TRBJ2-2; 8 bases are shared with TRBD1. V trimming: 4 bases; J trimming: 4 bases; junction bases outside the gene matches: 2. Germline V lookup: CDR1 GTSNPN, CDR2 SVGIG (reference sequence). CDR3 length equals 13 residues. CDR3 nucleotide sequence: TGTGCCTGGACAGGGGGCTTCACCGGGGAGCTGTTTTTT. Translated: CAWTGGFTGELFF.

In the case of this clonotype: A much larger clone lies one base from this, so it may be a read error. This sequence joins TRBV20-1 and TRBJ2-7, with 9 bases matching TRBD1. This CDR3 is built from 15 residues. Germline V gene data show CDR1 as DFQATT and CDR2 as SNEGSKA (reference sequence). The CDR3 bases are TGCAGTGCTAGATTCGGGGGACAGGGTCCCTACGAGCAGCACTTC. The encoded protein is CSARFGGQGPYEQHF.

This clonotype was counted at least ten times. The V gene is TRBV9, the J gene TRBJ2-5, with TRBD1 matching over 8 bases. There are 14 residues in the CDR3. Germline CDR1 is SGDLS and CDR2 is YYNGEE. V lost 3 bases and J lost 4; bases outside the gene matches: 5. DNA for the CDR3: TGTGCCAGCAGCGCCGGGACAGGTTTAGAGACCCAGTACTTC. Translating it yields CASSAGTGLETQYF.

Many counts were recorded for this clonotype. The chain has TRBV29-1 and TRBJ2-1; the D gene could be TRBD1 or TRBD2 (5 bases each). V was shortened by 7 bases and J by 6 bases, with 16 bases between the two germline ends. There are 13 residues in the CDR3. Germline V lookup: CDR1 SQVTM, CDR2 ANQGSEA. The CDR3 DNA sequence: TGCAGCGAAAAGATGGGGGTGGGCAATGAGCAGTTCTTC. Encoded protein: CSEKMGVGNEQFF.

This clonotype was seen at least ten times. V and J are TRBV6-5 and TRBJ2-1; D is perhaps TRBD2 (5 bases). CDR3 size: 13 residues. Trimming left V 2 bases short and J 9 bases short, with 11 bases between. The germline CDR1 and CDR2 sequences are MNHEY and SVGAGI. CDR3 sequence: CASSYALASEQFF. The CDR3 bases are TGTGCCAGCAGTTACGCCCTAGCAAGTGAGCAGTTCTTC.

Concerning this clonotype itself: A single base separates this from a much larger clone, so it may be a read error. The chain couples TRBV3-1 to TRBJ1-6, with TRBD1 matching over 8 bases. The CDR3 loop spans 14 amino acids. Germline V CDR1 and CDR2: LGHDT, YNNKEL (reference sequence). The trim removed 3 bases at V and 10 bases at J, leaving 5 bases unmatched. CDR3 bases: TGTGCCAGCAGCCAGGACAGGGTAGTGTCACCCCTCCACTTT. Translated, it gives CASSQDRVVSPLHF.

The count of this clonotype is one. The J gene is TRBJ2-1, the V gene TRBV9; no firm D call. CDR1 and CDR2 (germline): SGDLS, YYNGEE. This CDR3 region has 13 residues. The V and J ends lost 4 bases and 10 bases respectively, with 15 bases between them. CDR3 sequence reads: CASSSRLVEEQFF. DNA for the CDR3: TGTGCCAGCAGCTCCCGGTTGGTGGAAGAGCAGTTCTTC.

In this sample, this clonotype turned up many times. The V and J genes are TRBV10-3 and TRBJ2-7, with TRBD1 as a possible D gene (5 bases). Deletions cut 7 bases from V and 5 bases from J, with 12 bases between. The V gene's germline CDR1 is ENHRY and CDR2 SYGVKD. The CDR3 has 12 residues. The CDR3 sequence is CAINSDSDEQYF. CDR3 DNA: TGTGCCATCAATTCTGACAGCGACGAGCAGTACTTC.

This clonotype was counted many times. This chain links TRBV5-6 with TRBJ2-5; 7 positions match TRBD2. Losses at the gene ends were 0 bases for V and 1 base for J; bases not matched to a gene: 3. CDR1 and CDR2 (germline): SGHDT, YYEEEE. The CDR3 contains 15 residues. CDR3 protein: CASSLVRGVQETQYF. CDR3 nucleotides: TGTGCCAGCAGCTTGGTCCGGGGGGTCCAAGAGACCCAGTACTTC.

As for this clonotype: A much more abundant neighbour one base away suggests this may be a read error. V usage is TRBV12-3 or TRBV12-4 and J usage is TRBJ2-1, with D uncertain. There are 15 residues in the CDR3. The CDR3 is CASSPTVSSYSEQFF. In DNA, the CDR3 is TGTGCCAGCAGCCCGACGGTTAGCTCCTACAGTGAGCAGTTCTTC.

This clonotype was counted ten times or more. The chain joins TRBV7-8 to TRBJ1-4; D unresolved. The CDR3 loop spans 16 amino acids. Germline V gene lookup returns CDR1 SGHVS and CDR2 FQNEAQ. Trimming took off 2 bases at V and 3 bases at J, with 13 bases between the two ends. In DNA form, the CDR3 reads TGTGCCAGCAGCTTATTAAACCGGTCTCCTAATGAAAAACTGTTTTTT. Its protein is CASSLLNRSPNEKLFF.

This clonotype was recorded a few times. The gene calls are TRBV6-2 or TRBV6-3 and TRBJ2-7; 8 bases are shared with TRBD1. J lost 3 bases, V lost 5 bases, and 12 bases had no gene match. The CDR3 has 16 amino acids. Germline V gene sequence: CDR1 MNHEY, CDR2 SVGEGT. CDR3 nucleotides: TGTGCCAGCAGTCTGGACAGGGACCTCCTCAACTACGAGCAGTACTTC. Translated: CASSLDRDLLNYEQYF.

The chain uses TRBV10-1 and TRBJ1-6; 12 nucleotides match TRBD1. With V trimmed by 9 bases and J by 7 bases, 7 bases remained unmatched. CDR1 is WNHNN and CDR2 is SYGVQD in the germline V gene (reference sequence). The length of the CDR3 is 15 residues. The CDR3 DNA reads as TGCGCCAGGGGGGGACAGGGGGCGAAAAATTCACCCCTCCACTTT. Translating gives CARGGQGAKNSPLHF.